Listed below are T cell receptor beta chains from one sample, sequenced in a study of metastatic and nonmetastatic thyroid tumors. Through MiXCR, TCRdb re-clonotyped the PCR reads. The table includes some 55,000 clones, 20% to 25% detected once. Specimen: blood. The receptors come from a female donor with papillary thyroid cancer or a benign thyroid nodule (not recorded which). Some clones in this sample may be carry-over from other donors' samples. Each CDR3 is given with its conserved first and last residue. The D gene is left open where the match is weak. For some rows the clone size is stated as once, few or many, or as a class when expanded; others skip it.

V gene	J gene	clone size	D gene	CDR3 protein	CDR3 DNA
TRBV28	TRBJ2-7	many	.	CASKTPHGGYEQYF	TGTGCCAGCAAAACCCCCCATGGGGGCTACGAGCAGTACTTC
TRBV27	TRBJ1-2	many	TRBD1	CASRQTGVLYGYTF	TGTGCCAGCAGACAGACAGGGGTGTTATATGGCTACACCTTC
TRBV7-8	TRBJ2-7	many	.	CASSFRRGADEQYF	TGTGCCAGCAGCTTCAGGAGGGGCGCGGACGAGCAGTACTTC
TRBV24-1	TRBJ2-6	once	.	CANSDNLSGSSGANVLTF	TGTGCCAACAGTGATAATCTTAGCGGAAGCTCTGGGGCCAACGTCCTGACTTTC
TRBV11-3	TRBJ2-1	many	TRBD1	CASSSLGTGASYNEQFF	TGTGCCAGCAGCTCCTTGGGGACAGGGGCTTCCTACAATGAGCAGTTCTTC
TRBV5-6	TRBJ1-2	many	.	CASSLGPAANYGYTF	TGTGCCAGCAGCTTGGGCCCGGCTGCTAACTATGGCTACACCTTC
TRBV24-1	TRBJ2-5	many	TRBD2	CATSDRARGGETQYF	TGTGCCACCTCCGATCGGGCGAGGGGAGGGGAGACCCAGTACTTC
TRBV12-3/TRBV12-4	TRBJ1-1	many	.	CASSLVGGEAFF	TGTGCCAGCAGTTTAGTGGGGGGCGAAGCTTTCTTT
TRBV6-1	TRBJ2-3	few	.	CASSGLQSTLDTQYF	TGTGCCAGCAGTGGACTACAGTCAACGTTGGATACGCAGTATTTT
TRBV5-1	TRBJ2-2	few	.	CAGILGTGNTGELFF	TGCGCCGGCATCTTGGGGACGGGGAACACCGGGGAGTTGTTTTTT
TRBV20-1	TRBJ2-7	many	.	CSARPGNYEQYF	TGCAGTGCTAGACCAGGAAACTACGAGCAGTACTTC
TRBV9	TRBJ2-4	many	TRBD1	CASSVGAGTGHPTKNIQYF	TGTGCCAGCAGCGTGGGTGCGGGGACAGGGCATCCAACCAAAAACATTCAGTACTTC
TRBV15	TRBJ2-3	many	.	CATSRGRSTDTQYF	TGTGCCACCAGCAGAGGACGGAGCACAGATACGCAGTATTTT
TRBV4-1	TRBJ2-4	.	.	CASSQNPRGRAKNIQYF	TGCGCCAGCAGCCAGAACCCACGGGGACGAGCCAAAAACATTCAGTACTTC
TRBV5-1	TRBJ2-3	.	TRBD2	CASSLGLAGGVADTQYF	TGCGCCAGCAGCTTGGGACTAGCTGGAGGGGTAGCAGATACGCAGTATTTT
TRBV13	TRBJ2-7	.	.	CPSSSDTSYDQYF	TGTCCCAGCAGCTCGGACACGTCCTACGATCAGTACTTC
TRBV7-7	TRBJ2-1	many	TRBD1	CASSQTGGEQFF	TGTGCTAGCAGCCAAACAGGGGGTGAGCAGTTCTTC
TRBV3-1	TRBJ2-5	few	.	CASIAGRGGQETQYF	TGTGCCAGCATCGCCGGTAGGGGTGGACAAGAGACCCAGTACTTC
TRBV12-5	TRBJ2-2	many	TRBD2	CASVRPSGSRTGELFF	TGTGCTAGTGTTCGGCCAAGCGGGAGTCGTACCGGGGAGCTGTTTTTT
TRBV6-1	TRBJ2-7	many	.	CASSHSNEQYF	TGTGCCAGCAGCCATAGCAACGAGCAGTACTTC
TRBV30	TRBJ1-4	many	TRBD1	CAWSVGTGSEKLFF	TGTGCCTGGAGTGTCGGGACAGGGAGCGAAAAACTGTTTTTT
TRBV5-1	TRBJ2-7	.	.	CASSLQSSYEQYF	TGCGCCAGCAGCCTACAGAGCTCCTACGAGCAGTACTTC
TRBV28	TRBJ2-1	few	TRBD2	CASITSPGLSGGLGEQFF	TGTGCCAGCATTACCTCCCCGGGACTATCGGGAGGTCTGGGTGAGCAGTTCTTC
TRBV18	TRBJ2-2	.	TRBD2	CASSLGLAGGTGELFF	TGTGCCAGCTCACTGGGACTAGCGGGAGGCACCGGGGAGCTGTTTTTT
TRBV10-3	TRBJ2-3	many	TRBD1	CAISGRGQDTQYF	TGTGCCATCAGTGGAAGGGGGCAAGATACGCAGTATTTT
TRBV20-1	TRBJ1-2	.	.	CSARRPSDHYGYTF	TGCAGTGCTAGACGGCCCTCAGACCACTATGGCTACACCTTC
TRBV5-1	TRBJ2-1	many	TRBD1	CASSPQGASYNEQFF	TGCGCCAGCAGCCCACAGGGGGCTTCCTACAATGAGCAGTTCTTC
TRBV2	TRBJ2-7	.	.	CARWYRSYEQYF	TGTGCCCGCTGGTACAGGAGCTACGAGCAGTACTTC
TRBV10-3	TRBJ1-5	many	.	CAISDRNQPQHF	TGTGCCATCAGTGACAGGAATCAGCCCCAGCATTTT
TRBV3-1	TRBJ1-1	many	.	CASSSQDIRAFF	TGTGCCAGCAGCTCCCAGGACATCCGAGCTTTCTTT
TRBV30	TRBJ2-1	many	.	CAWSVGLAIEQFF	TGTGCCTGGAGTGTAGGGCTAGCGATTGAGCAGTTCTTC
TRBV6-1	TRBJ2-7	few	.	CASSETVVQGQQYF	TGTGCCAGCAGTGAAACTGTGGTTCAGGGCCAGCAGTACTTC
TRBV6-2/TRBV6-3	TRBJ2-1	.	.	CASSFGGTASSYNEQFF	TGTGCCAGCAGTTTCGGAGGGACTGCGAGCTCCTACAATGAGCAGTTCTTC
TRBV5-8	TRBJ2-7	many	.	CASGGYTGAHSYEQYF	TGTGCCAGCGGTGGATATACAGGAGCTCACTCCTACGAGCAGTACTTC
TRBV12-3/TRBV12-4	TRBJ2-1	many	.	CASSRGTSMNEQFF	TGTGCCAGCAGTAGGGGGACATCGATGAATGAGCAGTTCTTC
TRBV6-1	TRBJ2-5	many	TRBD2	CASRLAGEGETQYF	TGTGCCAGCAGATTAGCGGGAGAGGGAGAGACCCAGTACTTC
TRBV4-2	TRBJ2-7	many	.	CASSQGSSYEQYF	TGTGCCAGCAGCCAAGGCAGCTCCTACGAGCAGTACTTC
TRBV4-1	TRBJ2-3	many	TRBD1	CASSYDRGQKDTQYF	TGCGCCAGCAGTTATGACAGGGGGCAGAAAGATACGCAGTATTTT
TRBV5-1	TRBJ2-3	many	TRBD2	CASSGGLAGEGDTQYF	TGCGCCAGCAGCGGAGGACTAGCGGGGGAAGGAGATACGCAGTATTTT
TRBV29-1	TRBJ2-1	many	TRBD2	CSVGGGRGQQFF	TGCAGCGTCGGGGGGGGGAGGGGACAGCAGTTCTTC
TRBV25-1	TRBJ2-7	many	TRBD2	CASSAPATGGRFSSDEQYF	TGTGCCAGCAGTGCCCCCGCAACGGGCGGGAGATTCTCTTCCGACGAGCAGTACTTC
TRBV11-2	TRBJ1-1	many	TRBD1	CASSTLTGDTEAFF	TGTGCCAGCAGCACCCTGACAGGGGATACTGAAGCTTTCTTT
TRBV7-9	TRBJ2-5	many	TRBD1	CASSRGQGYQETQYF	TGTGCCAGCAGCCGGGGACAGGGATACCAAGAGACCCAGTACTTC
TRBV5-1	TRBJ2-5	many	TRBD2	CASSLADRGGETQYF	TGCGCCAGCAGCTTGGCCGACCGGGGGGGCGAGACCCAGTACTTC
TRBV19	TRBJ2-2	many	TRBD2	CASTIPPGGSGSGELFF	TGTGCCAGTACCATTCCCCCGGGCGGGAGTGGGTCCGGGGAGCTGTTTTTT
TRBV6-1	TRBJ2-5	many	.	CASSPREGYTQYF	TGTGCCAGCAGTCCCCGAGAGGGGTACACCCAGTACTTC
TRBV11-2	TRBJ1-6	many	.	CASSRRRNDSPLHF	TGTGCCAGCAGTCGTCGGAGGAACGATTCACCCCTCCACTTT
TRBV9	TRBJ2-3	.	TRBD2	CASSFTGGPSLDTQYF	TGTGCCAGCAGCTTCACGGGAGGTCCATCGCTGGATACGCAGTATTTT
TRBV6-5	TRBJ1-3	many	TRBD1	CASSYSWQGARSGNTIYF	TGTGCCAGCAGTTACTCCTGGCAGGGGGCACGCTCTGGAAACACCATATATTTT
TRBV7-9	TRBJ1-1	.	TRBD1	CASSEPGQVSTEAFF	TGTGCCAGCAGCGAACCGGGACAGGTGTCCACTGAAGCTTTCTTT
TRBV4-1	TRBJ2-3	many	TRBD2	CASSQDAGGTDTQYF	TGCGCCAGCAGCCAAGATGCGGGAGGTACAGATACGCAGTATTTT
TRBV29-1	TRBJ1-2	many	TRBD1	CSVEDLTGGASAGYTF	TGCAGCGTTGAAGATCTTACAGGGGGCGCGTCAGCAGGCTACACCTTC